Sequencing of this T cell receptor beta chain was carried out in a study of metastatic and nonmetastatic thyroid tumors. Overall study: Blood and tumor or nodule tissue repertoires from malignant and benign thyroid patients were compared.

This clone appeared many times. The target antigen is unknown. From the PCR reads, TCRdb re-called clones with MiXCR. Of around 25,000 clones in the sample, 15% are singletons; the top ten hold approximately 3.4%. Nobody among the patients had been given any treatment before thyroid surgery. Germline loops: CDR1 SGHRS, CDR2 YFSETQ. The J segment lost 0 bases and the V segment lost 2 bases, leaving 8 bases of the junction unmatched. The CDR3 is 17 amino acids. General study points: Reports indicated that malignant thyroid tumors showed significantly higher TCR beta diversity than benign nodules did, in blood and tumor.

This receptor was obtained from a female donor with papillary thyroid cancer or a benign thyroid nodule (not recorded which). Some clones in this sample may be carry-over from other donors' samples. This chain connects TRBV5-1 to TRBJ2-1, with 7 bases identical to TRBD1. The sequencing sample was made of blood. In DNA, the CDR3 is TGCGCCAGCAGCTTCCAAGACAGGGTGAGCTCCTACAATGAGCAGTTCTTC. Residues: CASSFQDRVSSYNEQFF. The full variable domain, rest sourced from reference TRBV5-1 and TRBJ2-1, is KAGVTQTPRYLIKTRGQQVTLSCSPISGHRSVSWYQQTPGQGLQFLFEYFSETQRNKGNFPGRFSGRQFSNSRSEMNVSTLELGDSALYLCASSFQDRVSSYNEQFFGPGTRLTVL.